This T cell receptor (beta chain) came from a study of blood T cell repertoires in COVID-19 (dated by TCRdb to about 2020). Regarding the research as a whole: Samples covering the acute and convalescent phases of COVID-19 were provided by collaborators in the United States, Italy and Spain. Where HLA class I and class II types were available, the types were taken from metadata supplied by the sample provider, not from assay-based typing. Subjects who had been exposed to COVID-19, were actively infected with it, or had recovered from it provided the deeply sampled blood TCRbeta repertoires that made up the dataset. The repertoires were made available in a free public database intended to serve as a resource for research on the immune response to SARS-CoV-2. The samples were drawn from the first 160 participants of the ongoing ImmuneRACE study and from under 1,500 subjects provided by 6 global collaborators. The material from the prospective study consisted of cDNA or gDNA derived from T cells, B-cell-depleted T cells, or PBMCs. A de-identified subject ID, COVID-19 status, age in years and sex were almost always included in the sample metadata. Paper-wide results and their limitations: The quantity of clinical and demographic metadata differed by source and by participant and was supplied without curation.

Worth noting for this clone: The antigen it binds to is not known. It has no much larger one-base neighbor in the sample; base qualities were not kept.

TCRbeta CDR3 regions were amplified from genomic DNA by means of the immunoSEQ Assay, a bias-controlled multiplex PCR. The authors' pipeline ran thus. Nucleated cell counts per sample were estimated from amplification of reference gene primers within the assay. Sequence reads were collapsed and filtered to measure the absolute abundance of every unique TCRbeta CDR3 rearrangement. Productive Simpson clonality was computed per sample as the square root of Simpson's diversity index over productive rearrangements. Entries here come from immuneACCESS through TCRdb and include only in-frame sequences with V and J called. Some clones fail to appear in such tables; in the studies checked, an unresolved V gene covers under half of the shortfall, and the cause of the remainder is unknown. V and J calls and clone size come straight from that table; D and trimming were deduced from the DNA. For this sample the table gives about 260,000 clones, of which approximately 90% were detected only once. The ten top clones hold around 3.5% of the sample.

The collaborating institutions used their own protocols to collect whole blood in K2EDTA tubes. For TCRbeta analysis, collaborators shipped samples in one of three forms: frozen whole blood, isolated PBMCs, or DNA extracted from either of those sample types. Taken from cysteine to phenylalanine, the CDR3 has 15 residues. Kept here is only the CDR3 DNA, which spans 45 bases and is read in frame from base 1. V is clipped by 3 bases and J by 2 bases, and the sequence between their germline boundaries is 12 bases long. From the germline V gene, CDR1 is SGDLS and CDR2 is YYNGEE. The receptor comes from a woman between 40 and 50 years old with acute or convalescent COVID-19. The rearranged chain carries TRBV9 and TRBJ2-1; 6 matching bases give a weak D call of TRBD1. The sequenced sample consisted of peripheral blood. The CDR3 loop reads CASSGSGTPYNEQFF. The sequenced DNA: TGTGCCAGCAGCGGCTCCGGGACACCCTACAATGAGCAGTTCTTC. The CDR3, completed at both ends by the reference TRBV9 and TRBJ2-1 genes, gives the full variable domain DSGVTQTPKHLITATGQRVTLRCSPRSGDLSVYWYQQSLDQGLQFLIQYYNGEERAKGNILERFSAQQFPDLHSELNLSSLELGDSALYFCASSGSGTPYNEQFFGPGTRLTVL.